Below, 24 T cell receptor beta chains from the same sample are listed, as sequenced in a study of breast tumors, draining lymph nodes, adjacent tissues. Each CDR3 protein is one row after TCRdb ran MiXCR on the multiplex PCR reads. The sample yields around 230,000 distinct CDR3 sequences, 32% seen once. The lymph nodes were axillary draining lymph nodes from breast cancer patients. The sequenced sample consisted of axillary lymph node tissue. The receptors were gathered from a female donor with breast cancer. Some clones in this sample may be carry-over from other donors' samples.

The V gene is TRBV18, the J gene TRBJ1-1; possibly TRBD1 for D (5 bases). V was pared by 5 bases and J by 3 bases, with 10 bases between. The CDR3 is made up of 13 amino acids. Germline V gene data show CDR1 as KGHSH and CDR2 as LQKENI. The DNA for the CDR3 is TGTGCCAGCTCAACCGAAGGGGACACTGAAGCTTTCTTT. Residues: CASSTEGDTEAFF.

The rearrangement uses TRBV20-1 and TRBJ1-3, with D tentatively TRBD1 (6 bases). The CDR3 consists of 16 residues. The V end lost 6 bases, the J end lost 0 bases, and 18 bases lay between the germline ends. Germline loops: CDR1 DFQATT, CDR2 SNEGSKA (reference sequence). The CDR3 sequence: CSANTGAPSSGNTIYF. CDR3 bases: TGCAGTGCCAATACGGGGGCGCCAAGCTCTGGAAACACCATATATTTT.

In this sample, this clonotype turned up many times. This chain links TRBV7-6 with TRBJ1-6; D might be TRBD1 (6 bases). CDR3 length: 15 residues. The V end was cut by 5 bases, the J end by 10 bases, with 18 bases between. Germline CDR1 is SGHVS and CDR2 is FNYEAQ. DNA of the CDR3: TGTGCCAGCAGCATCAGGGGAAGCGGTCTCTCACCCCTCCACTTT. This translates into CASSIRGSGLSPLHF.

This clonotype was recorded many times. V usage is TRBV12-3 or TRBV12-4 and J usage is TRBJ1-3, with D hard to call. CDR3 length: 13 amino acids. Trimming cost V 5 bases and J 4 bases, with 9 bases left between them. CDR3 sequence: CASSLKGGNTIYF. DNA for the CDR3: TGTGCCAGCAGTCTTAAAGGAGGAAACACCATATATTTT.

This clonotype came up many times. V and J are TRBV20-1 and TRBJ1-5; TRBD1 matches at 9 bases. The junction had 4 bases not matched to a gene; V was cut back by 5 bases and J by 5 bases. The CDR3 loop spans 13 amino acids. Per germline, CDR1 DFQATT and CDR2 SNEGSKA (reference sequence). The CDR3: CSARDRDDQPQHF. CDR3 sequence (DNA): TGCAGTGCTCGGGACAGGGACGATCAGCCCCAGCATTTT.

Comment on this clonotype: Compared with germline, one end of the junction differs, possibly owing to a read error. The CDR3 region has the DNA TGTACCAGCAGAGACCCCCCGGGGAGTGGGGGCTACTCCGATGAGCAGTTCTTC. Translation: CTSRDPPGSGGYSDEQFF. V and J are TRBV5-4 and TRBJ2-1, with TRBD1 as a possible D gene (6 bases). Per germline, CDR1 SGHNT and CDR2 YYREEE (reference sequence). This CDR3 contains 18 residues.

This clonotype was recorded once. The V call is TRBV12-3 or TRBV12-4, the J call TRBJ2-1; D could derive from TRBD1 or TRBD2 (5 bases each). V lost 6 bases and J lost 12, with 6 bases in between. The CDR3 is made up of 9 amino acids. CDR3: CASRRGQFF. Here the CDR3 DNA reads TGTGCCAGCAGGAGGGGGCAGTTCTTC.

The chain combines TRBV29-1 with TRBJ2-3, with a tentative D call TRBD2 (5 bases). Germline CDR1 is SQVTM and CDR2 is ANQGSEA. This CDR3 is 13 amino acids long. V gave up 5 bases and J gave up 5 bases, with 14 bases separating them. CDR3 amino acids: CSVSAGPGDTQYF. The CDR3 nucleotides read TGCAGCGTTAGTGCGGGTCCAGGAGATACGCAGTATTTT.

This clonotype was seen at least ten times. V is TRBV20-1 and J is TRBJ2-1; no firm D call. CDR3 length: 12 residues. Germline V gene lookup returns CDR1 DFQATT and CDR2 SNEGSKA (reference sequence). With 0 bases removed from V and 7 bases from J, the gap between germline ends came to 7 bases. In nucleotides, the CDR3 is TGCAGTGCTAGAGATAACTCTAATGAGCAGTTCTTC. Its protein product is CSARDNSNEQFF.

Turning to this clonotype: This may arise from a read error, as a much more abundant clone is one base away. For the CDR3, the DNA is TGTGCCAGCCTCGGCGGGACCTCCTCCGAGCAGTACTTC. It yields the protein CASLGGTSSEQYF. V usage is TRBV28 and J usage is TRBJ2-7; possibly TRBD2 for D (6 bases). The CDR3 has 13 residues. Germline CDR1 and CDR2: MDHEN and SYDVKM.

Details on this clonotype: Germline and junction disagree at one end, which may indicate a read error. The chain recombines TRBV6-2 or TRBV6-3 with TRBJ2-3, with TRBD2 as a possible D gene (5 bases). The CDR3 runs to 15 residues. Germline loops: CDR1 MNHEY, CDR2 SVGEGT. The CDR3 is CASSHSVTEGDTQYF. CDR3 in DNA: TGTGCCAGCAGTCACTCAGTCACCGAGGGAGATACGCAGTATTTT.

This clonotype was detected many times. The chain couples TRBV7-2 to TRBJ2-7; 9 bases map to TRBD1. Trimming took 1 base from V and 5 from J; bases not matched to a gene: 6. The CDR3 totals 15 residues. CDR1 SGHTA and CDR2 FQGNSA come from the germline V gene. Here the CDR3 reads CASSLEGQGFDEQYF. The CDR3 DNA reads as TGTGCCAGCAGCTTAGAGGGACAGGGTTTCGACGAGCAGTACTTC.

The chain recombines TRBV6-5 with TRBJ1-3; 10 nucleotides match TRBD1. The CDR3 loop spans 16 amino acids. Germline V gives CDR1 MNHEY, CDR2 SVGAGI. The trim removed 4 bases at V and 4 bases at J, leaving 7 bases unmatched. The CDR3 protein is CASSSPGTGDGNTIYF. The CDR3 nucleotides are TGTGCCAGCAGTTCCCCAGGGACAGGGGACGGAAACACCATATATTTT.

The chain uses TRBV7-6 and TRBJ2-2, with 11 bases fitting TRBD1. Germline lookup yields CDR1 SGHVS and CDR2 FNYEAQ. CDR3 size: 16 residues. The V and J ends lost 1 base and 5 bases, in that order; junction bases with no gene match: 3. The DNA of the CDR3 is TGTGCCAGCAGCTTAGTCGGACAGGGGGCAACCGGGGAGCTGTTTTTT. Its translation: CASSLVGQGATGELFF. Combining the CDR3 with reference TRBV7-6 and TRBJ2-2 gives the whole variable domain GAGVSQSPRYKVTKRGQDVALRCDPISGHVSLYWYRQALGQGPEFLTYFNYEAQQDKSGLPNDRFSAERPEGSISTLTIQRTEQRDSAMYRCASSLVGQGATGELFFGEGSRLTVL.

This clonotype was recorded at least ten times. V and J are TRBV9 and TRBJ1-3; 8 bases align to TRBD1. V lost 4 bases, J lost 0 bases, and 6 bases stayed unmatched. Germline CDR1 is SGDLS and CDR2 is YYNGEE. The CDR3 extends over 16 amino acids. CDR3 sequence (DNA): TGTGCCAGCAGCACCGGACAGGGATACTCTGGAAACACCATATATTTT. Translating it yields CASSTGQGYSGNTIYF.

This clonotype has at least ten counts. The CDR3, as DNA: TGTGCCAGTAGCAACCGAGGGCAGGGAAAAGGAAATTCACCCCTCCACTTT. Encoded protein: CASSNRGQGKGNSPLHF. This chain links TRBV19 with TRBJ1-6; TRBD1 is a possible D gene (5 bases). V lost 6 bases and J 7 bases, leaving 22 bases between the germline ends. CDR1 is LNHDA, CDR2 SQIVND, per germline (reference sequence). The CDR3 contains 17 residues.

This clonotype came up many times. V and J are TRBV20-1 and TRBJ2-1; 7 nucleotides match TRBD2. Germline CDR1 and CDR2: DFQATT and SNEGSKA (reference sequence). V was clipped by 3 bases and J by 2 bases; unmatched bases: 7. The CDR3 loop spans 15 amino acids. CDR3 sequence: CSASRGSSTYNEQFF. DNA for the CDR3: TGCAGTGCTAGCCGCGGGAGTTCAACCTACAATGAGCAGTTCTTC.

This clonotype came up many times. This rearrangement joins TRBV7-3 to TRBJ2-1; the match to TRBD2 covers 12 bases. CDR1 SGHTA and CDR2 FQGTGA come from the germline V gene. The V segment lost 4 bases and the J segment 6 bases; nucleotides outside the gene matches: 10. The CDR3 has 17 amino acids. The CDR3 DNA follows: TGTGCCAGCAGCTCGGGTCTAGCGGGAGGGCGTGGCAATGAGCAGTTCTTC. Its protein product is CASSSGLAGGRGNEQFF. Filled out from reference TRBV7-3 and TRBJ2-1, the complete variable domain reads GAGVSQTPSNKVTEKGKYVELRCDPISGHTALYWYRQSLGQGPEFLIYFQGTGAADDSGLPNDRFFAVRPEGSVSTLKIQRTERGDSAVYLCASSSGLAGGRGNEQFFGPGTRLTVL.

This clonotype was counted once. This chain links TRBV20-1 with TRBJ1-4; D not resolved. The CDR3 consists of 14 residues. Between the trimmed V and J ends, which lost 0 bases and 8 bases, there was a span of 13 bases. CDR1 DFQATT and CDR2 SNEGSKA come from the germline V gene (reference sequence). CDR3 nucleotides: TGCAGTGCTAGAGATGAGCGGGGTGGCGAAAAACTGTTTTTT. Its translation: CSARDERGGEKLFF.

A remark on this clonotype: In this CDR3 the conserved last residue, phenylalanine or tryptophan, is missing, so a read error is likely. The genes are TRBV20-1 and TRBJ2-3; D not certain. Germline lookup yields CDR1 DFQATT and CDR2 SNEGSKA (reference sequence). The CDR3 runs to 12 residues. CDR3: CSASQRADMQYL. CDR3 coding DNA: TGCAGTGCTAGCCAAAGGGCGGATATGCAGTATTTA.

This clonotype occurred once. Since a much larger clone is just one base distant, this may be a read error. The chain is built from TRBV6-1 and TRBJ2-7; TRBD2 matches 7 bases. The CDR3 runs 13 residues. V gave up 10 bases and J gave up 6 bases; unmatched junction bases: 12. CDR1 and CDR2 from the germline V gene are MNHNS and SASEGT. The CDR3 loop is CATRTGGSSEQYF. In DNA form, the CDR3 reads TGTGCCACACGGACTGGCGGGAGCTCCGAGCAGTACTTC.

This clonotype has a count of ten or more. This chain joins TRBV20-1 and TRBJ1-5, with D hard to call. This CDR3 is built from 14 residues. Germline CDR1 reads DFQATT; CDR2 reads SNEGSKA (reference sequence). Between the trimmed V and J ends, which lost 3 bases and 2 bases, there was a span of 11 bases. The DNA for the CDR3 is TGCAGTGCTAGTATGAGGGTTGGCAATCAGCCCCAGCATTTT. Its translation: CSASMRVGNQPQHF.

This clonotype was counted many times. A read error may be the cause here, since a much bigger clone is one base away. This chain links TRBV12-3 or TRBV12-4 with TRBJ2-7, with D hard to call. The CDR3 is made up of 12 amino acids. V lost 3 bases to trimming and J lost 3 bases, with 6 bases between them. CDR3 in DNA: TGTGCCAGCAGTTTCTCCGTCTACGAGCAGTACTTC. This translates into CASSFSVYEQYF.

This clonotype was detected many times. V and J are TRBV19 and TRBJ1-3; no reliable D call. The germline CDR1 and CDR2 sequences are LNHDA and SQIVND (reference sequence). The CDR3 loop spans 13 amino acids. V was shortened by 5 bases and J by 1 base, with 6 bases between the two germline ends. DNA of the CDR3: TGTGCCAGTAGTCCCTCGTCTGGAAACACCATATATTTT. It yields the protein CASSPSSGNTIYF. The full variable domain, in which reference TRBV19 and TRBJ1-3 provide the parts outside the CDR3, is DGGITQSPKYLFRKEGQNVTLSCEQNLNHDAMYWYRQDPGQGLRLIYYSQIVNDFQKGDIAEGYSVSREKKESFPLTVTSAQKNPTAFYLCASSPSSGNTIYFGEGSWLTVV.